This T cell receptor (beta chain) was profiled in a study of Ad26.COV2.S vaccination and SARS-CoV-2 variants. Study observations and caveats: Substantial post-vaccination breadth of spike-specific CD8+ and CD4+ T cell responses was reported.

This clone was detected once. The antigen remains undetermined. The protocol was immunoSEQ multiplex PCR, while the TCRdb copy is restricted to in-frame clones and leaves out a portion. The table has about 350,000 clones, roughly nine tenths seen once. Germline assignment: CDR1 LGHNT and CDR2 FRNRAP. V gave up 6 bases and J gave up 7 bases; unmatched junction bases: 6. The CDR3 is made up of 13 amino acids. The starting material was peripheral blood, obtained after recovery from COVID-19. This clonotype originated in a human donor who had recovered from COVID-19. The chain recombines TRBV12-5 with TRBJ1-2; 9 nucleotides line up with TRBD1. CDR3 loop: CASGRTGVTGYTF. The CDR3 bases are TGTGCTAGTGGCCGGACAGGGGTTACTGGCTACACCTTC. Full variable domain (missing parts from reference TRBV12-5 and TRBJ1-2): DARVTQTPRHKVTEMGQEVTMRCQPILGHNTVFWYRQTMMQGLELLAYFRNRAPLDDSGMPKDRFSAEMPDATLATLKIQPSEPRDSAVYFCASGRTGVTGYTFGSGTRLTVV.